This TCR beta chain stems from a study of T-cell reconstitution after alpha-beta-depleted transplantation in children. Study findings and constraints: Reports say that about two months after transplant, the alpha-beta T cells came out of several hundred graft clones that had expanded. Day-60 TCRbeta diversity that was high in some patients was derived from surviving recipient T cells and thymic progenitors.

V gave up 2 bases and J gave up 7 bases; unmatched junction bases: 4. CDR1 is SGHTA and CDR2 is FQGNSA in the germline V gene. The CDR3 is 15 amino acids. Comments on this clonotype: Antigen specificity is unknown.

Unique molecular identifiers were built into the TCRbeta library. Each CDR3 protein gets one entry after TCRdb re-called the PCR reads with MiXCR. Among fewer than 250,000 distinct CDR3 sequences listed, roughly a sixth were seen once. The V and J genes are TRBV7-2 and TRBJ1-6; 8 bases align to TRBD1. This receptor was identified in a male patient between 2 and 15 years old who had a stem cell transplant for acute lymphoblastic leukemia, so the T cells may come from the graft donor. Specimen: PBMCs, mostly from graft donor cells, collected 360 days after TCRalphabeta/CD19-depleted stem cell transplant. The CDR3: CASSLMGQANSPLHF. The CDR3 DNA follows: TGTGCCAGCAGCTTAATGGGACAGGCGAATTCACCCCTCCACTTT.